Shown below are 7 T cell receptor beta chains from a single sample sequenced in a study of shared clonotypes between healthy human individuals. Sequencing was performed with immunoSEQ multiplex PCR; in TCRdb, only in-frame clones are kept and a portion is missing. The data contain some 2,500,000 clones, under 95% of them singletons. Sequencing was performed on naive CD4+ T cells from PBMCs. Subset denoted: CD45RA+ positively selected. All receptors come from a man between 18 and 35 years old in good health. Some clones in this sample may be carry-over from other donors' samples.

Regarding this clone: Other DNA sequences in the sample encode the same CDR3. The chain recombines TRBV30 with TRBJ1-2; no clear D gene. The CDR3 spans 12 residues. The V end lost 1 base, the J end lost 0 bases, and 3 bases lay between the germline ends. The germline CDR1 and CDR2 sequences are GTSNPN and SVGIG (reference sequence). The CDR3 nucleotides are TGTGCCTGGAGTGGGGCTAACTATGGCTACACCTTC. Translating gives CAWSGANYGYTF.

The chain joins TRBV7-9 to TRBJ2-1, with a possible D match to TRBD2 (6 bases). The CDR3 is made up of 14 amino acids. Germline assignment: CDR1 SEHNR and CDR2 FQNEAQ (reference sequence). V was pared by 0 bases and J by 15 bases, with 18 bases between. The CDR3 loop reads CASSLAGGPTGGFF. The CDR3 region has the DNA TGTGCCAGCAGCTTAGCTGGAGGGCCCACCGGCGGGTTCTTC.

V is TRBV7-3 and J is TRBJ2-3, with 7 bases lining up with TRBD2. The V segment lost 2 bases and the J segment 0 bases; nucleotides outside the gene matches: 11. Germline V gene lookup returns CDR1 SGHTA and CDR2 FQGTGA. The CDR3 consists of 18 residues. The CDR3 sequence is CASSLGVASGTSTDTQYF. CDR3 bases: TGTGCCAGCAGCTTAGGGGTGGCTAGCGGTACTAGCACAGATACGCAGTATTTT.

This chain uses TRBV28 with TRBJ2-7, with TRBD1 matching over 7 bases. The V and J ends lost 4 bases and 2 bases, in that order; junction bases with no gene match: 8. The CDR3 length is 15 residues. Germline-derived CDR1 and CDR2 are MDHEN and SYDVKM. The CDR3 region is CASSSQGIGTYEQYF. DNA of the CDR3: TGTGCCAGCAGTTCACAGGGGATTGGGACCTACGAGCAGTACTTC.

The rearrangement links TRBV6-1 to TRBJ1-5, with 7 bases aligning to TRBD1. CDR1 is MNHNS and CDR2 is SASEGT in the germline V gene. This CDR3 region has 15 residues. Trimming removed 3 bases from V and 6 bases from J; junction bases left unmatched: 8. The chain's CDR3 is CASSETGNGGQPQHF. DNA for the CDR3: TGTGCCAGCAGTGAGACAGGGAATGGGGGTCAGCCCCAGCATTTT.

V is TRBV7-3 and J is TRBJ2-1; TRBD2 agrees at 11 bases. V lost 5 bases and J lost 8; bases outside the gene matches: 11. The germline gives CDR1 SGHTA, CDR2 FQGTGA. The CDR3 is made up of 16 amino acids. This CDR3 reads CASSPRTSGSLDEQFF. The DNA of the CDR3 is TGTGCCAGCAGCCCCCGAACTAGCGGGAGTTTAGATGAGCAGTTCTTC.

The V gene is TRBV5-6, the J gene TRBJ1-2; D unresolved. Trimming took off 4 bases at V and 4 bases at J, with 23 bases between the two ends. Germline lookup yields CDR1 SGHDT and CDR2 YYEEEE. CDR3 size: 17 residues. CDR3 sequence reads: CASSRHNHEGKSYGYTF. CDR3 DNA: TGTGCCAGCAGCCGCCACAATCACGAGGGAAAGAGCTATGGCTACACCTTC.